Following are 17 T cell receptor beta chains from one sample sequenced in a study of T cell repertoires in cytomegalovirus infection (dated by TCRdb to between 2018 and 2020). Their antigen targets remain unknown. The treatment or condition label on this specimen signifies: in vitro stimulation with specific CMV peptide epitopes to enrich CMV-specific T cells. Data came from an Illumina HiSeq 1500. TCRdb ran its own pipeline on the public reads, namely fastp trimming at Q25 and MiXCR clone calling, and kept in-frame beta chains. Each record represents a unique CDR3 protein, reported with the most common genes and DNA among its rows. Across this sample there are fewer than 130,000 distinct CDR3 sequences, with approximately 45% seen only once. Of the sample, 65% to 75% falls within the top ten clones. The input for sequencing was CD8+ T cells from cultured PBMCs, taken from culture after CMV antigen stimulation. The origin of the receptors is a human donor in good health (CMV status not recorded). Some clones in this sample may be carry-over from other donors' samples.

The V call is TRBV27, the J call TRBJ2-5, with D unresolved. The CDR3 length is 13 residues. Germline values: CDR1 MNHEY, CDR2 SMNVEV (reference sequence). Between the trimmed V and J ends, which lost 4 bases and 4 bases, there was a span of 10 bases. CDR3 region: CASSSSSAETQYF. CDR3 nucleotides: TGTGCCAGCAGTTCCTCTAGTGCAGAGACCCAGTACTTC.

This clonotype was seen more than once but under ten times. This sequence joins TRBV20-1 and TRBJ2-1; D is unresolved. Looked up from germline, CDR1 is DFQATT and CDR2 is SNEGSKA (reference sequence). Trimming removed 0 bases at V and 6 bases at J, with 15 bases between. CDR3 length equals 15 residues. The CDR3, as DNA: TGCAGTGCTAGAGACGATCACCTGGCCCCCAATGAGCAGTTCTTC. Amino acids: CSARDDHLAPNEQFF.

The rearrangement joins TRBV20-1 to TRBJ2-5, with 12 bases lining up with TRBD1. Germline lookup yields CDR1 DFQATT and CDR2 SNEGSKA (reference sequence). V shed 6 bases and J 5 bases; nucleotides not matched to a gene: 7. The CDR3 spans 14 residues. The DNA for the CDR3 is TGCAGTGCCCCTGGGACAGGGGGCCGGGAGACCCAGTACTTC. Its protein is CSAPGTGGRETQYF.

This clonotype showed up many times. The J gene is TRBJ2-3, the V gene TRBV3-1; 8 bases align to TRBD2. Germline V gene sequence: CDR1 LGHDT, CDR2 YNNKEL (reference sequence). The V and J ends lost 2 bases and 2 bases, in that order; junction bases with no gene match: 9. The CDR3 consists of 17 residues. CDR3 DNA sequence: TGTGCCAGCAGCCAAAGCGGGGGAGCCTACTCCACAGATACGCAGTATTTT. It codes for CASSQSGGAYSTDTQYF.

This clonotype has only one observation. A read error may produce the germline difference seen at one junction end. The V call is TRBV4-1, the J call TRBJ2-5, with a possible D match to TRBD1 (5 bases). CDR3 length: 17 amino acids. The germline V gene encodes CDR1 MGHRA and CDR2 YSYEKL. The CDR3 region is CASSQDLTVRKQETQYF. The CDR3 bases are TGTGCCAGCAGCCAAGATTTGACAGTGCGAAAGCAAGAGACCCAGTACTTC.

The chain is built from TRBV27 and TRBJ2-1; TRBD1 agrees at 7 bases. The CDR3 spans 13 residues. V lost 5 bases, J lost 8 bases, and 6 bases stayed unmatched. Germline V gene data show CDR1 as MNHEY and CDR2 as SMNVEV (reference sequence). CDR3 sequence: CASSQQGNYEQFF. For the CDR3, the DNA is TGTGCCAGCAGTCAACAGGGGAACTATGAGCAGTTCTTC.

This clonotype appeared a few times. The chain has TRBV5-1 and TRBJ2-5; TRBD2 matches 8 bases. The J segment lost 5 bases and the V segment lost 0 bases, leaving 12 bases of the junction unmatched. The germline V gene has CDR1 SGHRS and CDR2 YFSETQ. The CDR3 length is 17 residues. The CDR3 loop is CASSLDSGVNDGETQYF. The CDR3 nucleotides read TGCGCCAGCAGCTTGGATAGCGGGGTCAACGACGGGGAGACCCAGTACTTC.

The V call is TRBV7-2, the J call TRBJ2-7; 8 nucleotides line up with TRBD1. Germline CDR1 and CDR2: SGHTA and FQGNSA. The V segment lost 0 bases and the J segment 1 base; nucleotides outside the gene matches: 5. This CDR3 spans 16 amino acids. CDR3 sequence reads: CASSLAPGQVSYEQYF. CDR3 DNA sequence: TGTGCCAGCAGCTTAGCTCCGGGACAGGTTTCCTACGAGCAGTACTTC.

This clonotype was seen at least ten times. This rearrangement joins TRBV12-3 or TRBV12-4 to TRBJ1-3; D uncertain. This CDR3 contains 16 residues. With 5 bases removed from V and 0 bases from J, the gap between germline ends came to 14 bases. Written as DNA, the CDR3 is TGTGCCAGCAGTCCTTATACGAGAGGCTCTGGAAACACCATATATTTT. As protein: CASSPYTRGSGNTIYF.

The genes are TRBV27 and TRBJ1-5; 7 bases are shared with TRBD1. The CDR3 has 14 amino acids. Unmatched junction bases numbered 8, after V lost 5 bases and J lost 7 bases. The germline gives CDR1 MNHEY, CDR2 SMNVEV (reference sequence). CDR3 in DNA: TGTGCCAGCAGTCCCCGACAGGGTTGGCAGCCCCAGCATTTT. This codes for CASSPRQGWQPQHF.

V and J are TRBV28 and TRBJ2-1; 8 nucleotides match TRBD1. J lost 0 bases, V lost 2 bases, and 0 bases had no gene match. Germline CDR1 MDHEN, CDR2 SYDVKM. The CDR3 spans 15 residues. In nucleotides, the CDR3 is TGTGCCAGCAGTTTAGGGACAGGCTCCTACAATGAGCAGTTCTTC. Its translation: CASSLGTGSYNEQFF.

The chain employs TRBV2 and TRBJ2-7; perhaps D is TRBD1 or TRBD2 (6 bases each). CDR3 size: 14 residues. CDR1 is SNHLY and CDR2 is FYNNEI in the germline V gene. The V end was cut by 7 bases, the J end by 1 base, with 14 bases between. CDR3 DNA: TGTGCCAGCATAGGGGGGACCTTATCCTACGAGCAGTACTTC. Amino acids: CASIGGTLSYEQYF.

The genes are TRBV9 and TRBJ1-3, with D uncertain. Germline loops: CDR1 SGDLS, CDR2 YYNGEE. Trimming stripped 4 bases from V and 2 bases from J, with 16 bases between. The CDR3 loop spans 16 amino acids. The CDR3 reads CASSSVSDGAGNTIYF. The CDR3 DNA reads TGTGCCAGCAGCTCCGTATCCGACGGGGCTGGAAACACCATATATTTT.

The CDR3 coding sequence is TGTGCCAGCAGCTTAAGGGACACCGATGAAAAACTGTTTTTT. Translation gives CASSLRDTDEKLFF. V usage is TRBV7-9 and J usage is TRBJ1-4; the D gene is possibly TRBD1 (6 bases). The CDR3 covers 14 residues. Trimming shortened V by 2 bases and J by 6 bases, and 10 bases separated the two germline ends. The germline V gene encodes CDR1 SEHNR and CDR2 FQNEAQ (reference sequence).

The V gene is TRBV4-1, the J gene TRBJ2-7, with 7 bases aligning to TRBD1. The CDR3 runs to 13 residues. V gave up 4 bases and J gave up 3 bases; unmatched junction bases: 3. Germline lookup yields CDR1 MGHRA and CDR2 YSYEKL. In DNA, the CDR3 is TGCGCCAGCAGCCTTCGGGACAGCTACGAGCAGTACTTC. Its translation: CASSLRDSYEQYF.

The chain employs TRBV2 and TRBJ2-1; 8 nucleotides agree with TRBD1. This CDR3 has 16 amino acids. Germline CDR1 is SNHLY and CDR2 is FYNNEI. With V trimmed by 5 bases and J by 7 bases, 13 bases remained unmatched. CDR3 region: CASSYGQGGNLNEQFF. The CDR3 DNA reads as TGTGCCAGCAGTTACGGACAGGGTGGGAATTTGAATGAGCAGTTCTTC.

This clonotype has at least ten counts. The CDR3 loop reads CAWSVESGTPIYGYTF. The DNA of the CDR3 is TGTGCCTGGAGTGTAGAATCCGGGACACCTATCTATGGCTACACCTTC. The chain recombines TRBV30 with TRBJ1-2; the D gene is possibly TRBD1 (6 bases). Trimming stripped 0 bases from V and 4 bases from J, with 18 bases between. Germline CDR1 reads GTSNPN; CDR2 reads SVGIG (reference sequence). The CDR3 is 16 amino acids.